This T cell receptor (beta chain) was recorded in a study of CD8+ T cells in alopecia areata. Reverse transcribed after extraction, RNA yielded cDNA as the sequencing template. Libraries were prepared by immunoSEQ multiplex PCR; TCRdb keeps only in-frame clonotypes and omits some of them. The sample has some 170,000 clones; less than 70% are singletons. Treatment in this sample: oral pan-JAK inhibitor, 5-10 mg twice daily. The CDR3 contains 13 residues. The V gene's germline CDR1 is SGHTA and CDR2 FQGNSA. The V and J ends lost 1 base and 1 base respectively, with 4 bases between them. Specimen: CD8+ T cells sorted from blood, collected at week 24, from a patient treated with tofacitinib. The receptor was derived from a human donor with alopecia areata. The chain carries TRBV7-2 and TRBJ1-1; D unclear. CDR3 protein: CASSLDRNTEAFF. The DNA of the CDR3 is TGTGCCAGCAGCTTAGACAGGAACACTGAAGCTTTCTTT.